The present T cell receptor beta chain was sequenced within a study of early T cells in non-severe SARS-CoV-2 infection. Background on the study: It was bulk RNA from unsorted whole blood that was sequenced, and the chains were unpaired.

A note on this clonotype: Antigen unknown.

General study points: Anti-spike CD8 specificities were favored by VDJdb matching, whose results missed private and CD4 specificities.

Unique molecular identifiers were added to individual cDNA molecules. TCRdb used MiXCR to reprocess the 5' RACE reads, holding one entry per CDR3 protein. The table has some 96,000 distinct CDR3 sequences, 15% seen once. V was clipped by 3 bases and J by 3 bases; unmatched bases: 8. The CDR3 is made up of 16 amino acids. Germline values: CDR1 DFQATT, CDR2 SNEGSKA (reference sequence). The chain is built from TRBV20-1 and TRBJ2-3; TRBD2 matches at 11 bases. The origin of this receptor is an adult who was a healthcare worker with PCR-confirmed SARS-CoV-2 infection or an uninfected control (not recorded which). The sequenced material came from whole blood. The CDR3 region is CSASRLAGGRTDTQYF. The DNA for the CDR3 is TGCAGTGCTAGTAGGCTAGCGGGAGGTAGGACAGATACGCAGTATTTT.